These 21 T cell receptor beta chains were all obtained from the same sample, sequenced in a study of CD4+ T cells in melanoma. Libraries were prepared by immunoSEQ multiplex PCR; TCRdb keeps only in-frame clonotypes and omits some of them. The table includes about 10,000 clones, around 64% detected once. Sequenced input: cells from a culture (not recorded whether cultured in vitro). The receptors shown here come from a human donor with melanoma.

CDR3 in amino acids: CATSVDRGIYEQYF. In DNA form, the CDR3 reads TGTGCCACCAGCGTGGACAGGGGGATCTACGAGCAGTACTTC. The chain has TRBV15 and TRBJ2-7, with TRBD1 matching over 10 bases. The CDR3 runs 14 residues. With V trimmed by 5 bases and J by 3 bases, 4 bases remained unmatched. The germline V gene has CDR1 LNHNV and CDR2 YYDKDF (reference sequence).

For this clone: An end of the junction differs from the germline gene, which may be a read error. The chain combines TRBV7-9 with TRBJ1-5, with D possibly matching TRBD1 (5 bases). Germline V gene lookup returns CDR1 SEHNR and CDR2 FQNEAQ (reference sequence). The CDR3 is made up of 13 amino acids. CDR3 amino acids: CASSLDGQGAFAF. The CDR3 nucleotides are TGTGCCAGCAGCTTAGATGGGCAGGGAGCGTTTGCATTT.

The rearrangement links TRBV5-1 to TRBJ1-1; a weak D match, TRBD1 (6 bases). V was pared by 3 bases and J by 4 bases, with 16 bases between. Germline loops: CDR1 SGHRS, CDR2 YFSETQ. The CDR3 loop spans 15 amino acids. The CDR3 DNA reads as TGCGCCAGCAGCTCAAAGTTTCAAGGGGGCACTGAAGCTTTCTTT. This codes for CASSSKFQGGTEAFF.

The chain recombines TRBV2 with TRBJ2-2; 10 positions agree with TRBD2. The ends lost 3 bases at V and 5 bases at J; junction bases unmatched: 3. This CDR3 region has 15 residues. Germline V gene data show CDR1 as SNHLY and CDR2 as FYNNEI. The CDR3 loop is CASSDKLAGTGELFF. CDR3 sequence (DNA): TGTGCCAGCAGTGATAAACTAGCGGGGACCGGGGAGCTGTTTTTT.

This clone qualifies as large (0.1 to 1%). V usage is TRBV2 and J usage is TRBJ1-1, with TRBD1 matching over 9 bases. V gave up 4 bases and J gave up 4 bases; unmatched junction bases: 7. This CDR3 has 15 residues. Looked up from germline, CDR1 is SNHLY and CDR2 is FYNNEI. CDR3 nucleotide sequence: TGTGCCAGCAGTGCTGAGGGACAGGGCACCACTGAAGCTTTCTTT. Its translation: CASSAEGQGTTEAFF. The variable domain in full, completed from reference TRBV2 and TRBJ1-1, reads EPEVTQTPSHQVTQMGQEVILRCVPISNHLYFYWYRQILGQKVEFLVSFYNNEISEKSEIFDDQFSVERPDGSNFTLKIRSTKLEDSAMYFCASSAEGQGTTEAFFGQGTRLTVV.

The CDR3 loop reads CASSLRGYSYEQYF. In DNA form, the CDR3 reads TGTGCCAGCAGCCTCCGGGGTTATTCCTACGAGCAGTACTTC. The V and J genes are TRBV5-4 and TRBJ2-7; D perhaps matches TRBD2 (5 bases). The germline CDR1 and CDR2 sequences are SGHNT and YYREEE (reference sequence). The CDR3 length is 14 residues. Deletions cut 4 bases from V and 1 base from J, with 12 bases between.

The rearrangement links TRBV21-1 to TRBJ1-5. TRBV21-1 is tagged as a pseudogene. The CDR3 runs 14 residues. As DNA, the CDR3 is TGTGCCAGTACCGAGGGCAGGCGGCCGAAGCCCCAGCATTTT. Translating gives CASTEGRRPKPQHF.

The V gene is TRBV7-2, the J gene TRBJ2-7; TRBD1 aligns across 8 bases. The CDR3 covers 15 residues. CDR1 is SGHTA, CDR2 FQGNSA, per germline. V dropped 3 bases and J dropped 12; count of bases not matched to a gene: 16. CDR3 residues: CASSFQGAPLLRTYF. The CDR3 nucleotides are TGTGCCAGCAGCTTCCAGGGGGCGCCTCTTCTACGGACGTACTTC.

This clone has just a few counts. The genes are TRBV7-2 and TRBJ2-3, with 9 bases aligning to TRBD2. The CDR3 length is 17 residues. CDR1 is SGHTA and CDR2 is FQGNSA in the germline V gene. Germline trimming cut 2 bases from V and 3 bases from J; bases unmatched to any gene: 9. Here the CDR3 DNA reads TGTGCCAGCAGCTTACGAGGTGGCGGGGGGGCAACAGATACGCAGTATTTT. Its translation is CASSLRGGGGATDTQYF.

This clone turned up a few times. Other DNA sequences within the sample encode an identical CDR3. The V and J genes are TRBV6-4 and TRBJ1-1; D ambiguous. Germline V gene data show CDR1 as MRHNA and CDR2 as SNTAGT. Between the trimmed V and J ends, which lost 5 bases and 1 base, there was a span of 8 bases. CDR3 length equals 13 residues. The CDR3 loop reads CASSSNWNTEAFF. For the CDR3, the DNA is TGTGCCAGCAGTTCTAATTGGAACACTGAAGCTTTCTTT.

The chain recombines TRBV5-8 with TRBJ2-7; 8 bases align to TRBD1. The V gene's germline CDR1 is SGHTS and CDR2 YDEGEE. This CDR3 has 15 residues. V lost 1 base to trimming and J lost 4 bases; unmatched junction nucleotides: 7. CDR3 DNA sequence: TGTGCCAGCAGCTTGCCGACAGGGGATAGGTACGAGCAGTACTTC. It is translated as CASSLPTGDRYEQYF. The whole variable domain, filled in from reference TRBV5-8 and TRBJ2-7, reads EAGVTQSPTHLIKTRGQQATLRCSPISGHTSVYWYQQALGLGLQFLLWYDEGEERNRGNFPPRFSGRQFPNYSSELNVNALELEDSALYLCASSLPTGDRYEQYFGPGTRLTVT.

This chain connects TRBV15 to TRBJ2-5; D unresolved. V lost 1 base, J lost 9 bases, and 15 bases lay in between. CDR1 and CDR2 from the germline V gene are LNHNV and YYDKDF (reference sequence). The CDR3 runs to 14 residues. The CDR3 spells CATSRAGSLWSQYF. The DNA for the CDR3 is TGTGCCACCAGCAGAGCCGGCTCATTGTGGTCCCAGTACTTC.

The chain joins TRBV11-2 to TRBJ2-1; 7 bases are a match to TRBD2. Germline V gene lookup returns CDR1 SGHAT and CDR2 FQNNGV. Trimming removed 4 bases from V and 4 bases from J; junction bases left unmatched: 10. The CDR3 is 16 residues long. Here the CDR3 reads CASSSTRLANYNEQFF. CDR3 sequence (DNA): TGTGCCAGCAGCTCTACGAGACTAGCCAATTACAATGAGCAGTTCTTC.

This clone was found once. The chain combines TRBV27 with TRBJ2-3, with 7 bases aligning to TRBD2. Germline CDR1 and CDR2: MNHEY and SMNVEV (reference sequence). CDR3 length equals 15 residues. Germline trimming cut 3 bases from V and 2 bases from J; bases unmatched to any gene: 5. The DNA for the CDR3 is TGTGCCAGCAGTTTCCGCGGGAGTGACACAGATACGCAGTATTTT. Translated, it gives CASSFRGSDTDTQYF.

This clone was found a few times. The CDR3, as DNA: TGTGCCAGCAGCAAAGGGGTCGGGACCCCTGACGCCGGGGAGCTGTTTTTT. Residues: CASSKGVGTPDAGELFF. The rearrangement uses TRBV21-1 and TRBJ2-2. TRBV21-1 is tagged as a pseudogene. This CDR3 is 17 amino acids long.

This clone was found a few times. V gene TRBV28 combines with J gene TRBJ2-7; no clear D gene. Between the trimmed V and J ends, which lost 3 bases and 4 bases, there was a span of 7 bases. The CDR3 has 12 amino acids. The V gene's germline CDR1 is MDHEN and CDR2 SYDVKM. Written as DNA, the CDR3 is TGTGCCAGCAGTTTTGTGGAATACGAGCAGTACTTC. It translates to CASSFVEYEQYF.

This clone was observed a handful of times. This rearrangement joins TRBV7-9 to TRBJ2-7, with 9 bases aligning to TRBD2. The V gene's germline CDR1 is SEHNR and CDR2 FQNEAQ (reference sequence). This CDR3 spans 16 amino acids. Trimming removed 5 bases from V and 2 bases from J; junction bases left unmatched: 10. CDR3 nucleotide sequence: TGTGCCAGCAGCAGAGGTGCTAGCGGGGCCGCCTACGAGCAGTACTTC. This codes for CASSRGASGAAYEQYF.

The chain combines TRBV13 with TRBJ2-2, with D possibly matching TRBD1 (5 bases). The V end lost 1 base, the J end lost 4 bases, and 31 bases lay between the germline ends. There are 22 residues in the CDR3. Germline-derived CDR1 and CDR2 are PRHDT and FYEKMQ (reference sequence). The CDR3 loop reads CASSLESYGNSLGRKFTGELFF. CDR3 in DNA: TGTGCCAGCAGCTTAGAATCGTACGGAAACTCCTTGGGGCGGAAGTTCACCGGGGAGCTGTTTTTT.

This clone was seen a handful of times. The V gene is TRBV5-3, the J gene TRBJ1-6; D may be TRBD1 (5 bases). TRBV5-3 is reported as an ORF; its role is uncertain. Trimming stripped 4 bases from V and 8 bases from J, with 19 bases between. CDR3 length: 16 residues. The CDR3 region is CARSIPGRVVYSPLHF. The CDR3 region has the DNA TGTGCCAGAAGCATCCCCGGCAGGGTTGTATATTCACCCCTCCACTTT.

The V call is TRBV15, the J call TRBJ2-5, with D perhaps TRBD2 (6 bases). The CDR3 has 14 amino acids. The V end lost 1 base, the J end lost 5 bases, and 11 bases lay between the germline ends. The V gene's germline CDR1 is LNHNV and CDR2 YYDKDF (reference sequence). The CDR3 DNA reads TGTGCCACCAGCAGAGGTGGAGGGACGGAGACCCAGTACTTC. Its protein product is CATSRGGGTETQYF.

This clone was counted between two and nine times. The chain joins TRBV30 to TRBJ1-6; tentative D call: TRBD1 (6 bases). V was shortened by 5 bases and J by 5 bases, with 10 bases between the two germline ends. The CDR3 totals 13 residues. Germline V CDR1 and CDR2: GTSNPN, SVGIG (reference sequence). CDR3 protein: CAWGRGHNSPLHF. CDR3 sequence (DNA): TGTGCCTGGGGCAGGGGACATAATTCACCCCTCCACTTT.